These 10 T cell receptor beta chains came from one sample sequenced in a study of response to subunit inactivated influenza vaccine. TCRdb recomputed calls from the RT-PCR reads with MiXCR, one row per CDR3 protein. The sample gives 500,000 to 600,000 distinct CDR3 sequences, approximately 10% of which show up once; 8% to 13% is in the top ten. These same records also appear under a second study, on T cells expressing NK-cell markers. That paper adds: 5'RACE template switching built TCR beta cDNA with unique molecular identifiers.

Material: PBMCs from blood, obtained on the day of vaccination. Source of these receptors: a man aged 50-59 years who received an inactivated influenza vaccine.

This clonotype was observed many times. This chain links TRBV20-1 with TRBJ2-5, with 10 bases matching TRBD1. This CDR3 is 13 amino acids long. Germline V gene data show CDR1 as DFQATT and CDR2 as SNEGSKA (reference sequence). The V gene end was trimmed by 6 bases and the J gene end by 5 bases; junction bases not matched to a gene: 6. CDR3 residues: CSARTGGFETQYF. CDR3 nucleotide sequence: TGCAGTGCCAGGACAGGGGGATTCGAGACCCAGTACTTC.

This clonotype appeared a few times. The rearrangement uses TRBV10-3 and TRBJ1-5, with a weak D call TRBD1 (5 bases). This CDR3 has 13 residues. Germline V gene lookup returns CDR1 ENHRY and CDR2 SYGVKD. Trimming cost V 6 bases and J 1 base, with 7 bases left between them. The CDR3 DNA is TGTGCCATCAGGCAGGGAAGCAATCAGCCCCAGCATTTT. Translating it yields CAIRQGSNQPQHF.

This rearrangement joins TRBV7-2 to TRBJ2-7; D is uncertain. The CDR3 has 14 amino acids. Trimming left V 5 bases short and J 5 bases short, with 16 bases between. Germline V CDR1 and CDR2: SGHTA, FQGNSA. CDR3: CASSNRAASHEQYF. Here the CDR3 DNA reads TGTGCCAGCAGCAACCGGGCCGCTTCCCACGAGCAGTACTTC.

This clonotype was detected many times. V and J are TRBV24-1 and TRBJ1-1; D remains unclear. Trimming removed 6 bases at V and 1 base at J, with 8 bases between. The CDR3 extends over 13 amino acids. In germline, CDR1 is KGHDR, CDR2 SFDVKD. The CDR3 loop is CATSRAGNTEAFF. The CDR3 DNA sequence: TGTGCCACCAGTCGGGCCGGGAACACTGAAGCTTTCTTT.

This clonotype was seen ten or more times. The chain carries TRBV20-1 and TRBJ2-7, with 7 bases identical to TRBD2. Germline V gene lookup returns CDR1 DFQATT and CDR2 SNEGSKA (reference sequence). CDR3 size: 15 residues. Trimming took 5 bases from V and 0 from J; bases not matched to a gene: 10. This CDR3 is CSALPRPGGSYEQYF. The CDR3 DNA sequence: TGCAGTGCTCTCCCCCGTCCGGGAGGCTCCTACGAGCAGTACTTC.

The count of this clonotype is one. The chain has TRBV15 and TRBJ2-4, with D perhaps TRBD2 (5 bases). The J call may be incorrect, as the DNA end agrees better with TRBJ2-1. This CDR3 has 15 amino acids. Germline V lookup: CDR1 LNHNV, CDR2 YYDKDF (reference sequence). CDR3 amino acids: CATSRVQLAKNIQFF. The CDR3 region has the DNA TGTGCCACCAGCAGAGTACAGCTAGCCAAAAACATTCAGTTCTTC.

V and J are TRBV29-1 and TRBJ1-1, with D tentatively TRBD1 (5 bases). The CDR3 covers 13 residues. Looked up from germline, CDR1 is SQVTM and CDR2 is ANQGSEA. Trimming left V 6 bases short and J 0 bases short, with 11 bases between. The CDR3 protein is CSVQGSMNTEAFF. The CDR3 DNA reads as TGCAGCGTCCAGGGTTCCATGAACACTGAAGCTTTCTTT. The full variable domain, with the rest looked up from reference TRBV29-1 and TRBJ1-1, is SAVISQKPSRDICQRGTSLTIQCQVDSQVTMMFWYRQQPGQSLTLIATANQGSEATYESGFVIDKFPISRPNLTFSTLTVSNMSPEDSSIYLCSVQGSMNTEAFFGQGTRLTVV.

This clonotype was found a few times. The rearrangement uses TRBV9 and TRBJ2-2; tentatively, D is TRBD2 (6 bases). Trimming took 6 bases from V and 0 from J, leaving 12 bases between them. Germline lookup yields CDR1 SGDLS and CDR2 YYNGEE. CDR3 length: 15 amino acids. CDR3 nucleotides: TGTGCCAGCACCGGGACTTTCGCGAACACCGGGGAGCTGTTTTTT. Translation: CASTGTFANTGELFF.

This clonotype occurred a few times. The rearrangement joins TRBV28 to TRBJ1-1; 10 bases fit TRBD1. The germline V gene has CDR1 MDHEN and CDR2 SYDVKM. With 2 bases clipped from V and 4 bases from J, the junction kept 4 bases outside the gene matches. This CDR3 comprises 15 residues. The CDR3 DNA follows: TGTGCCAGCAGTTTAGGAGGACAGGGGGTCACTGAAGCTTTCTTT. Protein product: CASSLGGQGVTEAFF.

The gene calls are TRBV6-2 or TRBV6-3 and TRBJ2-2, with D unresolved. Trimming removed 2 bases at V and 5 bases at J, with 6 bases between. This CDR3 has 13 residues. Germline lookup yields CDR1 MNHEY and CDR2 SVGEGT. DNA of the CDR3: TGTGCCAGCAGTTACCAGTGGACCGGGGAGCTGTTTTTT. It specifies CASSYQWTGELFF.